This T cell receptor (beta chain) was found in a study of T cell changes during pregnancy in multiple sclerosis. The repertoire was sequenced with immunoSEQ multiplex PCR; TCRdb's copy has only in-frame clones and lacks some. The sample includes about 40,000 clones, roughly 89% of them seen just once. The clonotype comes from a female donor with multiple sclerosis, enrolled in a pregnancy study. This specimen was CD4+ T cells from peripheral blood mononuclear cells, taken in the first trimester of pregnancy.

The CDR3 loop reads CASSQERGGQPQHF. The DNA for the CDR3 is TGTGCCAGCAGCCAAGAACGGGGTGGTCAGCCCCAGCATTTT. This rearrangement joins TRBV4-2 to TRBJ1-5; D remains unclear. V was cut by 0 bases and J by 6 bases, with 9 bases left in between. CDR1 and CDR2 from the germline V gene are LGHNA and YNFKEQ. The CDR3 runs 14 residues.